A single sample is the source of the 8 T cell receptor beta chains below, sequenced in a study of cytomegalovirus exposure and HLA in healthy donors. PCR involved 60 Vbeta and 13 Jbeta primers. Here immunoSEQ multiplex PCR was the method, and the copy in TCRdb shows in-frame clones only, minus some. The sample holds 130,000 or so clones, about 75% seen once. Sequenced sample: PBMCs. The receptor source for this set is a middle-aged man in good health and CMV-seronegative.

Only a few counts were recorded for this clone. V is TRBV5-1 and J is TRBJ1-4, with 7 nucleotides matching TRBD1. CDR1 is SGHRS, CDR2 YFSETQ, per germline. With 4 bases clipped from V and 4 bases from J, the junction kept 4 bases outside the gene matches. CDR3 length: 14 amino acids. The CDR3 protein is CASSAGTVNEKLFF. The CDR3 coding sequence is TGCGCCAGCAGCGCCGGGACAGTTAATGAAAAACTGTTTTTT.

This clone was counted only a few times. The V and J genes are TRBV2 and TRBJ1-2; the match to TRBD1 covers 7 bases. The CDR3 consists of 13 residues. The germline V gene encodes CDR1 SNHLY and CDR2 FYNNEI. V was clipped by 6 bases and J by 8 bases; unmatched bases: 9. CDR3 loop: CASSVQGKWGYTF. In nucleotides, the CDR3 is TGTGCCAGCAGCGTACAGGGGAAGTGGGGCTACACCTTC.

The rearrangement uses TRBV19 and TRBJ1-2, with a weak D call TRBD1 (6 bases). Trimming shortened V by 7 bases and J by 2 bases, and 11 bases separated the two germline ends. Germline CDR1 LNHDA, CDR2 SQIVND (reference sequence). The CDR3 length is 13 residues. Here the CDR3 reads CASTTGLNYGYTF. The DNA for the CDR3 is TGTGCCAGTACGACAGGACTCAACTATGGCTACACCTTC.

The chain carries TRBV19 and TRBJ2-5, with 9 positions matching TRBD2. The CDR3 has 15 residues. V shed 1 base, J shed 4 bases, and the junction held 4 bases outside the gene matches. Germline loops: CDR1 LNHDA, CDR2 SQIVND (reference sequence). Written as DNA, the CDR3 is TGTGCCAGTAGTATAGGTAGCGGGGGTAGAGAGACCCAGTACTTC. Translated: CASSIGSGGRETQYF.

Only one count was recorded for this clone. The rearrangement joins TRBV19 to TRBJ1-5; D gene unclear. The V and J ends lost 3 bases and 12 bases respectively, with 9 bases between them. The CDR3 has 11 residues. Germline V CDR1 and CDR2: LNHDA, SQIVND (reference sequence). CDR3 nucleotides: TGTGCCAGTAGTATCCAGAGCGTCCAGCATTTT. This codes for CASSIQSVQHF.

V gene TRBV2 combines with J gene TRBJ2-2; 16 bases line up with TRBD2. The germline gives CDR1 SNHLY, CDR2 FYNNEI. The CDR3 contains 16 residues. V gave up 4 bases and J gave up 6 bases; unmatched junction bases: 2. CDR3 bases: TGTGCCAGCAGTGCAGGGACTAGCGGGGGGGCCGGGGAGCTGTTTTTT. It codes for CASSAGTSGGAGELFF.

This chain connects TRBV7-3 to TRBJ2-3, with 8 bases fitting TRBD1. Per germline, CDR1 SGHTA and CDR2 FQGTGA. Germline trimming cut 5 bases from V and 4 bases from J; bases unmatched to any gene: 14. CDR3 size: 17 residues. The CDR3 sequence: CASSPQGQGAVADTQYF. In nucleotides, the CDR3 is TGTGCCAGCAGCCCCCAGGGGCAGGGGGCGGTCGCAGATACGCAGTATTTT.

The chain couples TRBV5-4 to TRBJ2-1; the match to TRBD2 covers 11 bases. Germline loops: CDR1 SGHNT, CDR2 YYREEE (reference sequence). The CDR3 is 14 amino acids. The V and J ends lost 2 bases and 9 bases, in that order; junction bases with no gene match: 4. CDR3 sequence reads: CASSFSSGGCEQFF. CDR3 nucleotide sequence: TGTGCCAGCAGCTTCTCTAGCGGGGGGTGTGAGCAGTTCTTC.